These 29 T cell receptor beta chains share one sample of origin, sequenced in a study of blood T cells in healthy people across ages. PCR was performed a second time for about 7 to 12 cycles using a sample-barcoded 5' primer and a J-beta primer mix. TCRdb reprocessed the 5' RACE reads via MiXCR and lists one record per CDR3 protein. The data show approximately 850,000 distinct CDR3 sequences, around 45% seen once. The specimen was blood. All receptors come from a man aged 60 to 75 in good health.

The rearrangement links TRBV7-9 to TRBJ1-5, with unresolved D. There are 15 residues in the CDR3. Germline CDR1 is SEHNR and CDR2 is FQNEAQ (reference sequence). The V gene lost 5 bases and the J gene lost 3 bases, with 14 bases spanning the gap. CDR3 sequence (DNA): TGTGCCAGCAGCACGGCCACAGATAACAATCAGCCCCAGCATTTT. Amino acids: CASSTATDNNQPQHF.

This clonotype showed up just a few times. The V and J genes are TRBV29-1 and TRBJ1-1, with D possibly being TRBD1 (5 bases). Germline loops: CDR1 SQVTM, CDR2 ANQGSEA. CDR3 length: 13 residues. The V end was cut by 4 bases, the J end by 2 bases, with 11 bases between. The CDR3 sequence: CSVAGQGNTEAFF. CDR3 DNA: TGCAGCGTTGCTGGGCAGGGTAACACTGAAGCTTTCTTT.

This clonotype came up once. The chain couples TRBV7-2 to TRBJ2-5; 8 bases are a match to TRBD2. The J segment lost 11 bases and the V segment lost 5 bases, leaving 19 bases of the junction unmatched. This CDR3 region has 16 residues. Germline V gives CDR1 SGHTA, CDR2 FQGNSA. The CDR3 reads CASSLRSGGGNNEQYF. CDR3 in DNA: TGTGCCAGCAGCCTTAGGTCGGGGGGGGGTAACAATGAGCAGTACTTC.

The chain carries TRBV7-2 and TRBJ1-1, with 7 bases aligning to TRBD1. CDR1 and CDR2 (germline): SGHTA, FQGNSA. The CDR3 has 15 residues. With V trimmed by 5 bases and J by 1 base, 7 bases remained unmatched. CDR3 sequence: CASSPGQPPNTEAFF. CDR3 in DNA: TGTGCCAGCAGCCCGGGACAGCCTCCGAACACTGAAGCTTTCTTT.

This clonotype was found a few times. This chain uses TRBV7-2 with TRBJ2-7; 9 nucleotides line up with TRBD2. The CDR3 spans 15 residues. With V trimmed by 3 bases and J by 1 base, 4 bases remained unmatched. Germline lookup yields CDR1 SGHTA and CDR2 FQGNSA. CDR3 residues: CASSFAAGGSYEQYF. The CDR3 nucleotides are TGTGCCAGCAGCTTTGCAGCGGGGGGATCCTACGAGCAGTACTTC. The entire variable domain, with the rest obtained from reference TRBV7-2 and TRBJ2-7, is as follows: GAGVSQSPSNKVTEKGKDVELRCDPISGHTALYWYRQSLGQGLEFLIYFQGNSAPDKSGLPSDRFSAERTGGSVSTLTIQRTQQEDSAVYLCASSFAAGGSYEQYFGPGTRLTVT.

The chain couples TRBV28 to TRBJ1-2; D possibly corresponds to TRBD1 (5 bases). Deletions cut 7 bases from V and 4 bases from J, with 16 bases between. This CDR3 is built from 14 residues. The germline CDR1 and CDR2 sequences are MDHEN and SYDVKM. The CDR3 protein is CASTNLVTVYGYTF. The CDR3, as DNA: TGTGCCAGCACCAACCTTGTGACAGTCTATGGCTACACCTTC.

The rearrangement joins TRBV6-2 or TRBV6-3 to TRBJ2-7; no firm D call. Trimming pared 6 bases from V and 4 bases from J, leaving 16 bases between. Germline loops: CDR1 MNHEY, CDR2 SVGEGT. The CDR3 contains 14 residues. Written as DNA, the CDR3 is TGTGCCAGCAGCCCCGTAGCCGAAGGATACGAGCAGTACTTC. It yields the protein CASSPVAEGYEQYF.

The genes are TRBV2 and TRBJ1-1; D unclear. This CDR3 is 15 amino acids long. The V end was cut by 1 base, the J end by 1 base, with 10 bases between. The V gene's germline CDR1 is SNHLY and CDR2 FYNNEI. This chain's CDR3 is CASSEGGIRNTEAFF. The CDR3 DNA sequence: TGTGCCAGCAGTGAAGGCGGGATCCGGAACACTGAAGCTTTCTTT.

This chain uses TRBV4-3 with TRBJ2-7, with a possible D match to TRBD1 (5 bases). Trimming pared 1 base from V and 2 bases from J, leaving 15 bases between. The length of the CDR3 is 16 residues. Germline V CDR1 and CDR2: LGHNA, YSLEER. CDR3 coding DNA: TGCGCCAGCAGCCAAGCTTTTACAGGACGAACCTACGAGCAGTACTTC. This encodes CASSQAFTGRTYEQYF.

The chain is built from TRBV28 and TRBJ2-5; 10 bases match TRBD2. Looked up from germline, CDR1 is MDHEN and CDR2 is SYDVKM. The trim removed 7 bases at V and 4 bases at J, leaving 12 bases unmatched. This CDR3 spans 16 amino acids. The CDR3 spells CASTRSGGAEAETQYF. The CDR3 DNA reads TGTGCCAGCACACGGAGCGGGGGGGCCGAAGCAGAGACCCAGTACTTC.

This clonotype has a handful of counts. The chain recombines TRBV20-1 with TRBJ1-4; 7 bases match TRBD1. The CDR3 is 14 amino acids. J was trimmed by 0 bases and V by 4 bases; bases with no gene match: 2. The germline gives CDR1 DFQATT, CDR2 SNEGSKA (reference sequence). DNA for the CDR3: TGCAGTGCTAAAACAGGGGCAACTAATGAAAAACTGTTTTTT. This codes for CSAKTGATNEKLFF.

The DNA for the CDR3 is TGTGCCAGCAGAGCTACCGGGACACGCGCCTATGGCTACACCTTC. Amino acid sequence: CASRATGTRAYGYTF. The chain has TRBV6-2 or TRBV6-3 and TRBJ1-2, with a tentative D call TRBD1 (6 bases). The V gene's germline CDR1 is MNHEY and CDR2 SVGEGT. Between the trimmed V and J ends, which lost 6 bases and 4 bases, there was a span of 18 bases. There are 15 residues in the CDR3.

The chain employs TRBV14 and TRBJ1-3, with TRBD1 identical over 7 bases. Germline V gene sequence: CDR1 SGHDN, CDR2 FVKESK. The CDR3 has 15 residues. V shed 2 bases and J 1 base; nucleotides not matched to a gene: 2. The CDR3 region has the DNA TGTGCCAGCAGCCAAATGGGACAGTCTGGAAACACCATATATTTT. Translating gives CASSQMGQSGNTIYF.

The chain joins TRBV9 to TRBJ2-7; D not certain. Trimming pared 3 bases from V and 0 bases from J, leaving 10 bases between. There are 14 residues in the CDR3. Looked up from germline, CDR1 is SGDLS and CDR2 is YYNGEE. The CDR3 DNA reads as TGTGCCAGCAGCGGCGGACGGAGCTCCTACGAGCAGTACTTC. It is translated as CASSGGRSSYEQYF. Based on the CDR3 plus reference TRBV9 and TRBJ2-7, the full variable domain is DSGVTQTPKHLITATGQRVTLRCSPRSGDLSVYWYQQSLDQGLQFLIQYYNGEERAKGNILERFSAQQFPDLHSELNLSSLELGDSALYFCASSGGRSSYEQYFGPGTRLTVT.

The rearrangement links TRBV27 to TRBJ2-3; 7 bases fit TRBD2. The CDR3 is 13 residues long. The J segment lost 5 bases and the V segment lost 3 bases, leaving 2 bases of the junction unmatched. The germline V gene has CDR1 MNHEY and CDR2 SMNVEV (reference sequence). Written as DNA, the CDR3 is TGTGCCAGCAGTTTCGGGGGGAGAGATACGCAGTATTTT. Amino acids: CASSFGGRDTQYF.

The table lists this clonotype with a few counts. The chain employs TRBV27 and TRBJ2-7; possibly TRBD1 or TRBD2 for D (5 bases each). Between the trimmed V and J ends, which lost 6 bases and 6 bases, there was a span of 12 bases. This CDR3 region has 12 residues. Per germline, CDR1 MNHEY and CDR2 SMNVEV (reference sequence). DNA for the CDR3: TGTGCCAGCAGGGAACTAGGGGCCGAGCAGTACTTC. This sequence encodes CASRELGAEQYF.

The chain recombines TRBV24-1 with TRBJ2-1; tentative D call: TRBD1 (5 bases). The CDR3 contains 11 residues. CDR1 and CDR2 from the germline V gene are KGHDR and SFDVKD. V lost 7 bases, J lost 9 bases, and 9 bases lay in between. CDR3 residues: CATRQAGEQFF. CDR3 nucleotides: TGTGCCACCAGACAGGCTGGTGAGCAGTTCTTC.

The rearrangement links TRBV9 to TRBJ2-1, with D perhaps matching TRBD2 (5 bases). V was trimmed by 3 bases and J by 1 base, leaving 14 bases between them. The germline gives CDR1 SGDLS, CDR2 YYNGEE. This CDR3 spans 16 amino acids. CDR3 nucleotide sequence: TGTGCCAGCAGCGGGGGTCGGGGAGATTCCTACAATGAGCAGTTCTTC. Protein: CASSGGRGDSYNEQFF.

This clonotype was seen only a few times. This rearrangement joins TRBV3-1 to TRBJ2-1, with TRBD1 identical over 9 bases. The CDR3 runs 18 residues. V trimming: 1 base; J trimming: 8 bases; junction bases outside the gene matches: 15. Per the germline V gene, CDR1 is LGHDT and CDR2 is YNNKEL (reference sequence). For the CDR3, the DNA is TGTGCCAGCAGCCAAGTCCCGGGACAGGGCTCCTCTCTCTATGAGCAGTTCTTC. Translating it yields CASSQVPGQGSSLYEQFF.

This clonotype has only a few counts. The rearrangement links TRBV21-1 to TRBJ2-7; the table names TRBD1, a call not compared with the DNA. TRBV21-1 has pseudogene status. There are 16 residues in the CDR3. DNA of the CDR3: TGTGCCAGCACCGTATACGACAGGGAAAACTCCTACGAGCAGTACTTC. This sequence encodes CASTVYDRENSYEQYF.

This clonotype was picked up a small number of times. V gene TRBV7-8 combines with J gene TRBJ1-4; TRBD1 might be the D (6 bases). Germline-derived CDR1 and CDR2 are SGHVS and FQNEAQ. The CDR3 consists of 14 residues. The V gene lost 1 base and the J gene lost 8 bases, with 11 bases spanning the gap. The CDR3 spells CASSLGQDGEKLFF. CDR3 sequence (DNA): TGTGCCAGCAGCTTAGGACAGGATGGGGAAAAACTGTTTTTT.

This clonotype occurred a few times. The V and J genes are TRBV5-1 and TRBJ2-1, with 9 nucleotides matching TRBD2. This CDR3 region has 13 residues. J lost 14 bases, V lost 5 bases, and 11 bases had no gene match. CDR1 is SGHRS and CDR2 is YFSETQ in the germline V gene. The CDR3 region is CASRREGRTPEFF. The CDR3 coding sequence is TGCGCCAGCAGGCGGGAGGGTCGGACTCCGGAGTTCTTC.

This clonotype was observed a handful of times. The chain uses TRBV6-5 and TRBJ2-7; 8 nucleotides align to TRBD1. After removal of 0 bases from V and 1 base from J, the junction contained 5 bases not matched to a gene. CDR1 is MNHEY, CDR2 SVGAGI, per germline. The length of the CDR3 is 16 residues. CDR3 residues: CASSYSRTGSSYEQYF. The CDR3 bases are TGTGCCAGCAGTTACTCCCGGACAGGGTCATCCTACGAGCAGTACTTC.

The CDR3 protein is CAISEGQGRGTEAFF. CDR3 nucleotide sequence: TGTGCCATCAGTGAGGGGCAGGGGAGGGGCACTGAAGCTTTCTTT. V gene TRBV10-3 combines with J gene TRBJ1-1; D is perhaps TRBD1 (6 bases). Trimming cost V 2 bases and J 4 bases, with 14 bases left between them. CDR1 is ENHRY, CDR2 SYGVKD, per germline. This CDR3 contains 15 residues.

The chain is built from TRBV4-3 and TRBJ2-7; 7 bases map to TRBD1. With 1 base clipped from V and 2 bases from J, the junction kept 5 bases outside the gene matches. This CDR3 comprises 15 residues. Germline CDR1 and CDR2: LGHNA and YSLEER. The chain's CDR3 is CASSQGQGRAYEQYF. DNA for the CDR3: TGCGCCAGCAGCCAAGGACAGGGAAGGGCCTACGAGCAGTACTTC.

This clonotype was recorded a few times. This sequence joins TRBV7-9 and TRBJ1-1; D unresolved. The CDR3 totals 11 residues. CDR1 is SEHNR and CDR2 is FQNEAQ in the germline V gene (reference sequence). Trimming removed 10 bases at V and 6 bases at J, with 12 bases between. The CDR3 sequence: CATLNGPEAFF. DNA of the CDR3: TGTGCCACCCTTAACGGGCCTGAAGCTTTCTTT.

This clonotype was detected a few times. This chain uses TRBV6-2 or TRBV6-3 with TRBJ1-2; 9 nucleotides align to TRBD1. CDR1 and CDR2 from the germline V gene are MNHEY and SVGEGT. J was trimmed by 0 bases and V by 7 bases; bases with no gene match: 6. This CDR3 region has 15 residues. CDR3 sequence reads: CASKDRGHTNYGYTF. The CDR3 nucleotides read TGTGCCAGCAAGGACAGGGGCCATACTAACTATGGCTACACCTTC.

In the case of this clonotype: An end of the junction differs from the germline gene, which may be a read error. The rearrangement uses TRBV20-1 and TRBJ2-4; TRBD2 matches 10 bases. TRBJ2-5 matches the DNA end more closely, so the J call is doubtful. The length of the CDR3 is 15 residues. The germline V gene has CDR1 DFQATT and CDR2 SNEGSKA (reference sequence). The CDR3: CSTRDGQRGGETQYF. CDR3 DNA sequence: TGCAGTACTAGAGATGGGCAGCGGGGGGGAGAGACCCAGTACTTC.

This clonotype was seen more than once but under ten times. The V call is TRBV12-3 or TRBV12-4, the J call TRBJ1-1; no clear D. This CDR3 is 12 amino acids long. V gave up 3 bases and J gave up 5 bases, with 7 bases separating them. The CDR3 DNA reads TGTGCCAGCAGTTTCGGTAAAACTGAAGCTTTCTTT. It yields the protein CASSFGKTEAFF.